This T cell receptor beta chain was recovered during a study of cytomegalovirus exposure and HLA in healthy donors. This clone was counted a few times. In the same sample, other DNA sequences code for this CDR3. V lost 2 bases, J lost 5 bases, and 7 bases stayed unmatched. Per germline, CDR1 SGDLS and CDR2 YYNGEE. The CDR3 covers 15 residues. Primers: 60 Vbeta forward and 13 Jbeta reverse. Sequencing was performed with immunoSEQ multiplex PCR; in TCRdb, only in-frame clones are kept and a portion is missing. The sample lists 150,000 to 200,000 clones, around three quarters occurring once. Material for sequencing was PBMCs. The chain combines TRBV9 with TRBJ2-5; TRBD2 matches at 9 bases. This TCR was sampled from a woman aged 40 to 49 in good health and CMV-seronegative. DNA for the CDR3: TGTGCCAGCAGCGTCGATAGCGGGAGAGGGGAGACCCAGTACTTC. Protein sequence: CASSVDSGRGETQYF.